This T cell receptor (beta chain) comes out of a study of OX40 agonist ivuxolimab in advanced cancers. Regarding the complete study: Ivuxolimab was a fully human IgG2 agonistic monoclonal antibody targeting the costimulatory receptor OX40 (CD134). Intravenous ivuxolimab was administered to patients every 2 weeks at six dose levels: 0.01, 0.1, 0.3, 1.5, 3 and 10 mg/kg. Of the roughly 54 dose-escalation patients, hepatocellular carcinoma was present in some 19, melanoma in some 15, renal cell carcinoma in 9 and head and neck cancer in 9. In the dose-escalation cohort, approximately 82% of patients were male, and the mean age was approximately 60 years with a range of roughly 20 to 80. Patients were allowed to have had prior anti-PD-1, anti-PD-L1 or anti-CTLA-4 therapy, and around 40% of the dose-escalation patients had previously received checkpoint inhibitors. Partial responses occurred in three dose-escalation patients: two with cutaneous melanoma and one with hepatocellular carcinoma. Peripheral TCRbeta sequencing was intended to test whether TCR sequence diversity was altered and clonal T-cell expansion was caused by ivuxolimab. The paper describes the monotherapy dose-escalation part (N = 52 patients) of the phase I trial of ivuxolimab.

Points the paper makes about the study in general: The antigen specificity of the clonally expanded peripheral T cells was not determined. After ivuxolimab, CD8+ T cells had more expanded clones than CD4+ T cells on average. Low levels of normalized T-cell clonal expansion were also shown by some nonresponding patients. At doses of 0.1 to 3.0 mg/kg, clonal expansion of both CD4+ and CD8+ T cells in blood was seen between baseline and week 6. In partial responders in the 0.1-3.0 mg/kg groups, normalized peripheral clonal expansion was found to be among the lowest, especially among CD8+ T cells.

Genomic DNA was extracted from sorted cells for sequencing of the TCRbeta CDR3 region. The immunoSEQ Assay was used for sequencing of TCRbeta CDR3 regions. Not all clones reach the TCRdb copy of this immuneACCESS table, which keeps in-frame sequences only. Checked studies attribute under half of the gap to unresolved V genes and leave the rest unexplained. The sample includes roughly 34,000 clones, with 65% to 80% observed a single time. The ten most abundant clones make up nearly 20% of the sample. Concerning this clone: What antigen it recognizes has not been identified. No much larger clonotype is one base removed from it; base qualities were not supplied.

Patients with a history of autoimmune disease or receiving systemic immunosuppression were excluded from the trial. Peripheral blood for TCR sequencing was drawn from every dose cohort at baseline, at cycle 4 day 1 and at cycle 7 day 1. The samples were taken from a phase I, first-in-human, multicenter, open-label dose-escalation trial of ivuxolimab. Adults with locally advanced or metastatic head and neck squamous cell, hepatocellular, melanoma or renal cell carcinoma were enrolled in the trial. Before TCR sequencing, CD4+ and CD8+ T cells were separately sorted from peripheral blood. The sequencing here drew on CD4+ or CD8+ T cells sorted from blood, taken in a trial of the OX40 agonist ivuxolimab. The receptor's source is an adult with an advanced solid tumor such as melanoma, head and neck, liver or kidney cancer.

The nucleotide sequence is TGTGCCAGCAGCTTATTTAGTGACACCGGGGAGCTGTTTTTT. It translates to CASSLFSDTGELFF. The rearrangement joined TRBV7-2 to TRBJ2-2; no D segment can be confidently identified. CDR1 and CDR2, per the germline V gene, are SGHTA and FQGNSA. A distance of 7 bases separates the germline ends of V and J, which lose 2 bases and 3 bases respectively. Inclusive of the bounding cysteine and phenylalanine, the CDR3 is 14 residues long. The retained sequence is limited to the CDR3, 42 bases, with the frame set at the first base.